This record looks at one T cell receptor (beta chain) sequence and its context. TCRdb's copy holds only in-frame clones and misses some; the assay was immunoSEQ multiplex PCR. The sample holds 360,000 or so clones; under 90% are singletons and the top ten take 1.5% to 2%. CDR1 is LNHNV, CDR2 YYDKDF, per germline (reference sequence). CDR3 length: 15 amino acids. The germline V and J ends were trimmed by 0 bases and 1 base, with 9 bases remaining between them. These data are taken from a study of blood T cell repertoires in COVID-19. This clonotype was obtained from a woman in her twenties or thirties who had recovered from COVID-19. The chain is built from TRBV15 and TRBJ1-1; possibly TRBD1 for D (6 bases). Source material: PBMCs or T cells enriched from blood (not recorded which). This chain's CDR3 is CATSRDWGQNTEAFF. The CDR3 region has the DNA TGTGCCACCAGCAGAGATTGGGGGCAGAACACTGAAGCTTTCTTT.